This T cell receptor (beta chain) was documented in a study of CD8 T cells in ankylosing spondylitis. Germline values: CDR1 SGDLS, CDR2 YYNGEE. CDR3 length: 13 amino acids. Trimming cost V 3 bases and J 2 bases, with 9 bases left between them. Whole-study results and caveats: Enrichment of disease-linked clones was reportedly significant in matched ankylosing spondylitis synovial fluid.

TCRdb re-called the 5' RACE reads through MiXCR, storing one row per CDR3 protein. The sample shows about 300,000 distinct CDR3 sequences, around 10% of them seen only once. This clonotype was seen many times. Its target is unknown. Sequenced material: blood, either unsorted or a sorted T cell fraction (not recorded which). The chain uses TRBV9 and TRBJ2-7, with D uncertain. This sequence was found in a female donor with ankylosing spondylitis or in good health (not recorded which). The CDR3 protein is CASSGPLPYEQYF. Here the CDR3 DNA reads TGTGCCAGCAGCGGACCACTTCCCTACGAGCAGTACTTC. Filled out from reference TRBV9 and TRBJ2-7, the complete variable domain reads DSGVTQTPKHLITATGQRVTLRCSPRSGDLSVYWYQQSLDQGLQFLIQYYNGEERAKGNILERFSAQQFPDLHSELNLSSLELGDSALYFCASSGPLPYEQYFGPGTRLTVT.